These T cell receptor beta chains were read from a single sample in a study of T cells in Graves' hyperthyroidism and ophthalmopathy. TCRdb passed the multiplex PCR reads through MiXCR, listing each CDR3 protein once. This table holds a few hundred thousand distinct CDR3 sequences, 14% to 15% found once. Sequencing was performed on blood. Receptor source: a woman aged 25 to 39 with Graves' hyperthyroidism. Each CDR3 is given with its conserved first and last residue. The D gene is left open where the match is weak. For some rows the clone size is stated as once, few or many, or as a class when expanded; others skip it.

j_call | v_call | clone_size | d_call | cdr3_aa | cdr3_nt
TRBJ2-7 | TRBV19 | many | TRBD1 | CASSPDRGDGEQYF | TGTGCCAGTAGTCCGGACAGGGGGGACGGAGAGCAGTACTTC
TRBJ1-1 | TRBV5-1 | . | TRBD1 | CAGSLGETGGYTEAFF | TGCGCCGGCAGCTTGGGGGAGACAGGGGGATATACTGAAGCTTTCTTT
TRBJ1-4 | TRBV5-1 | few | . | CASTLQGMEEKLFF | TGCGCCAGCACCTTGCAGGGCATGGAAGAAAAACTGTTTTTT
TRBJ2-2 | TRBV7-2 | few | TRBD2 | CASSSGGSTGELFF | TGTGCCAGCAGCTCGGGGGGGAGTACCGGGGAGCTGTTTTTT
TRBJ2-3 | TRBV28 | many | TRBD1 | CASSLSLPIRDRAPDTQYF | TGTGCCAGCAGTTTAAGCCTCCCAATTAGGGACAGGGCTCCAGATACGCAGTATTTT
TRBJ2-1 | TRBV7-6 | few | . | CASSNPGVGNEQFF | TGTGCCAGCAGCAACCCCGGGGTGGGAAATGAGCAGTTCTTC
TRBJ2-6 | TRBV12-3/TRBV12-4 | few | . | CASSSRTSPSGANVLTF | TGTGCCAGCAGTTCCCGGACAAGCCCCTCTGGGGCCAACGTCCTGACTTTC
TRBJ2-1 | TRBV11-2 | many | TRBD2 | CASSFIPTSHGLAVENNEQFF | TGTGCCAGCAGCTTTATTCCGACCTCGCACGGGCTAGCGGTCGAAAACAATGAGCAGTTCTTC
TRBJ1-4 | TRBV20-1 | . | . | CSAREGGRANEKLFF | TGCAGTGCTAGAGAGGGAGGGAGAGCTAATGAAAAACTGTTTTTT
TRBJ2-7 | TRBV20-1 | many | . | CSASLAGDIYYEQYF | TGCAGTGCTAGCCTCGCCGGGGATATTTACTACGAGCAGTACTTC
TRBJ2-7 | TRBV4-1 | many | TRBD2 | CASSQLAGASYEQYF | TGCGCCAGCAGCCAACTAGCGGGGGCGTCCTACGAGCAGTACTTC
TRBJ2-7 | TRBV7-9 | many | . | CASSLMDSGGYEQYF | TGTGCCAGCAGCTTAATGGACAGTGGTGGCTACGAGCAGTACTTC
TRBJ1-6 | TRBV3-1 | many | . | CASSLSGPLHF | TGTGCCAGCAGCCTAAGCGGACCCCTCCACTTT
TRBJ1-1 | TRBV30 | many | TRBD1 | CAWVTGTGFYVRTEAFF | TGTGCCTGGGTTACCGGGACAGGGTTTTATGTTCGCACTGAAGCTTTCTTT
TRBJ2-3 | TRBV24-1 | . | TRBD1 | CATSSRGQGITDTQYF | TGTGCCACCAGCTCTAGGGGGCAAGGGATAACAGATACGCAGTATTTT
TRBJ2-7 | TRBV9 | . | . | CASSAEQGPYEQYF | TGTGCCAGCAGCGCTGAACAGGGTCCCTACGAGCAGTACTTC
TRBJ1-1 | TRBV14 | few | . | CASSQDLPSSEAFF | TGTGCCAGCAGCCAAGATCTTCCGTCCTCTGAAGCTTTCTTT
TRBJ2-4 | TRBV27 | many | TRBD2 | CASTYQREGRNIQYF | TGTGCCAGCACTTACCAGCGGGAGGGCCGGAACATTCAGTACTTC
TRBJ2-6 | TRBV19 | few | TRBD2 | CASSGRAGSGANVLTF | TGTGCCAGTAGTGGGAGGGCGGGCTCTGGGGCCAACGTCCTGACTTTC
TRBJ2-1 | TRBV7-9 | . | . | CASSLTPLSVNEQFF | TGTGCCAGCAGCTTAACACCGCTGTCCGTCAATGAGCAGTTCTTC
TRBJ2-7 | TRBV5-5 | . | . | CASSLDNTYEQYF | TGTGCCAGCAGCTTGGATAATACCTACGAGCAGTACTTC
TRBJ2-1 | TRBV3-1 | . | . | CASSQPSSYNEQFF | TGTGCCAGCAGCCAACCTAGCTCCTACAATGAGCAGTTCTTC
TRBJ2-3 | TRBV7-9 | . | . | CASSLVASDTQYF | TGTGCCAGCAGCTTAGTAGCGTCAGATACGCAGTATTTT
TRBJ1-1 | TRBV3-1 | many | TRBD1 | CASSQDAGTENTEAFF | TGTGCCAGCAGCCAAGATGCCGGGACAGAGAACACTGAAGCTTTCTTT